A single sample is the source of the 24 T cell receptor beta chains below, sequenced in a study of blood T cell repertoires in COVID-19. Method: immunoSEQ multiplex PCR; TCRdb's copy keeps in-frame clones and lacks some. The sample carries about 98,000 clones, roughly nine tenths recorded once. The sample comprised peripheral blood. Receptor source: a man aged 70-80 years with acute or convalescent COVID-19.

The gene calls are TRBV19 and TRBJ1-6, with 7 bases that match TRBD1. The CDR3 runs 13 residues. V shed 6 bases, J shed 9 bases, and the junction held 5 bases outside the gene matches. CDR1 and CDR2 from the germline V gene are LNHDA and SQIVND (reference sequence). The CDR3 nucleotides are TGTGCCAGTAGAGGGGACAGAGGTTCACCCCTCCACTTT. It specifies CASRGDRGSPLHF.

The chain recombines TRBV7-9 with TRBJ1-4; 8 bases agree with TRBD1. The junction had 4 bases not matched to a gene; V was cut back by 5 bases and J by 2 bases. This CDR3 is 15 amino acids long. Germline V gives CDR1 SEHNR, CDR2 FQNEAQ (reference sequence). The CDR3 loop is CASSPRTGTNEKLFF. Written as DNA, the CDR3 is TGTGCCAGCAGCCCAAGGACAGGGACTAATGAAAAACTGTTTTTT. Complete variable domain (other parts from reference TRBV7-9 and TRBJ1-4): DTGVSQNPRHKITKRGQNVTFRCDPISEHNRLYWYRQTLGQGPEFLTYFQNEAQLEKSRLLSDRFSAERPKGSFSTLEIQRTEQGDSAMYLCASSPRTGTNEKLFFGSGTQLSVL.

The count of this clone is one. J is TRBJ1-1 and V is TRBV10-1, with a weak D call TRBD1 (6 bases). The V end lost 2 bases, the J end lost 4 bases, and 8 bases lay between the germline ends. In germline, CDR1 is WNHNN, CDR2 SYGVQD (reference sequence). The CDR3 runs 13 residues. The CDR3 protein is CASSEEGGTEAFF. As DNA, the CDR3 is TGCGCCAGCAGTGAGGAAGGGGGCACTGAAGCTTTCTTT.

This chain connects TRBV5-1 to TRBJ1-6, with 8 positions matching TRBD1. Germline assignment: CDR1 SGHRS and CDR2 YFSETQ. The CDR3 consists of 15 residues. Trimming cost V 3 bases and J 8 bases; bases outside gene matches: 7. The CDR3, as DNA: TGCGCCAGCAGCTCCGGACAGGGTGGGGATTCACCCCTCCACTTT. Translated, it gives CASSSGQGGDSPLHF.

This chain links TRBV3-1 (or the pseudogene TRBV3-2) with TRBJ2-7; D is possibly TRBD1 (6 bases). The CDR3 contains 15 residues. Germline V lookup: CDR1 LGHDT, CDR2 YNNKEL (reference sequence). Trimming took off 0 bases at V and 3 bases at J, with 12 bases between the two ends. Written as DNA, the CDR3 is TGTGCCAGCAGCCAAGACCGACAGGCCTTCTACGAGCAGTACTTC. As protein: CASSQDRQAFYEQYF.

The chain uses TRBV5-4 and TRBJ1-2; 7 bases fit TRBD1. V lost 0 bases to trimming and J lost 6 bases; unmatched junction nucleotides: 8. Germline loops: CDR1 SGHNT, CDR2 YYREEE (reference sequence). CDR3 length: 15 amino acids. The CDR3 sequence is CASSLAPHRGDGYTF. CDR3 DNA: TGTGCCAGCAGCTTGGCCCCTCACAGGGGCGATGGCTACACCTTC.

The chain has TRBV5-1 and TRBJ2-7; D gene ambiguous. V was trimmed by 0 bases and J by 3 bases, leaving 7 bases between them. Per germline, CDR1 SGHRS and CDR2 YFSETQ. CDR3 length equals 13 residues. The CDR3 spells CASSLDRNYEQYF. In DNA, the CDR3 is TGCGCCAGCAGCTTGGACAGAAACTACGAGCAGTACTTC. Drawing the rest from reference TRBV5-1 and TRBJ2-7, the complete variable domain is KAGVTQTPRYLIKTRGQQVTLSCSPISGHRSVSWYQQTPGQGLQFLFEYFSETQRNKGNFPGRFSGRQFSNSRSEMNVSTLELGDSALYLCASSLDRNYEQYFGPGTRLTVT.

The chain has TRBV6-5 and TRBJ2-7; 9 positions match TRBD1. CDR1 is MNHEY, CDR2 SVGAGI, per germline. This CDR3 contains 14 residues. The J segment lost 0 bases and the V segment lost 6 bases, leaving 3 bases of the junction unmatched. CDR3 DNA: TGTGCCAGCAGGAGGACAGGGGACTCCTACGAGCAGTACTTC. Its protein is CASRRTGDSYEQYF.

The chain links TRBV2 to TRBJ1-2, with no clear D. There are 14 residues in the CDR3. In germline, CDR1 is SNHLY, CDR2 FYNNEI. Deletions cut 6 bases from V and 4 bases from J, with 15 bases between. CDR3 region: CASRSDPGGYGYTF. The DNA of the CDR3 is TGTGCCAGCAGATCGGATCCTGGAGGCTATGGCTACACCTTC.

The rearrangement joins TRBV5-1 to TRBJ1-1; 7 bases agree with TRBD1. The CDR3 sequence is 15 residues long. V lost 4 bases, J lost 1 base, and 7 bases stayed unmatched. Germline loops: CDR1 SGHRS, CDR2 YFSETQ. CDR3 residues: CASSATGPSNTEAFF. The CDR3 DNA is TGCGCCAGCAGCGCGACAGGGCCCTCGAACACTGAAGCTTTCTTT.

The chain uses TRBV24-1 and TRBJ1-1; a possible D gene is TRBD1 (6 bases). V was cut by 4 bases and J by 7 bases, with 15 bases left in between. In germline, CDR1 is KGHDR, CDR2 SFDVKD. CDR3 length equals 14 residues. The CDR3 DNA follows: TGTGCCACCAGTGACGAACAGGGAGTCGGTGAAGCTTTCTTT. This encodes CATSDEQGVGEAFF.

This clone occurred once. This chain links TRBV5-4 with TRBJ1-1; tentatively, D is TRBD1 (5 bases). V was clipped by 0 bases and J by 3 bases, with 9 bases between them. The CDR3 loop spans 14 amino acids. CDR1 is SGHNT and CDR2 is YYREEE in the germline V gene (reference sequence). The CDR3 spells CASSLVGEDTEAFF. CDR3 in DNA: TGTGCCAGCAGCTTGGTGGGGGAGGACACTGAAGCTTTCTTT.

This chain links TRBV3-1 (or the pseudogene TRBV3-2) with TRBJ2-5; TRBD1 matches at 8 bases. The germline CDR1 and CDR2 sequences are LGHDT and YNNKEL (reference sequence). This CDR3 region has 14 residues. V shed 4 bases and J 5 bases; nucleotides not matched to a gene: 6. The CDR3 spells CASSLLQGEETQYF. CDR3 bases: TGTGCCAGCAGCCTTTTACAGGGGGAGGAGACCCAGTACTTC.

This clone came up once. The chain employs TRBV11-2 and TRBJ2-2; D is perhaps TRBD1 (6 bases). V was cut by 2 bases and J by 5 bases, with 15 bases left in between. Germline V gene sequence: CDR1 SGHAT, CDR2 FQNNGV. The CDR3 has 16 residues. CDR3 protein: CASSLYIGRGTGELFF. The CDR3 DNA follows: TGTGCCAGCAGCTTATACATAGGCAGGGGAACCGGGGAGCTGTTTTTT.

V and J are TRBV28 and TRBJ1-2; 9 bases align to TRBD1. CDR3 length equals 20 residues. Germline V gene sequence: CDR1 MDHEN, CDR2 SYDVKM. The V gene end was trimmed by 7 bases and the J gene end by 1 base; junction bases not matched to a gene: 22. The CDR3 DNA is TGTGCCAGCACCGCCACAGGGGGCCGGGGTCACACCCGCTTTAACTATGGCTACACCTTC. Residues: CASTATGGRGHTRFNYGYTF.

The chain couples TRBV3-1 (or the pseudogene TRBV3-2) to TRBJ2-2; 12 bases agree with TRBD2. This CDR3 comprises 16 residues. With V trimmed by 2 bases and J by 7 bases, 5 bases remained unmatched. Per germline, CDR1 LGHDT and CDR2 YNNKEL (reference sequence). CDR3 protein: CASSQLAGGPSGELFF. CDR3 coding DNA: TGTGCCAGCAGCCAACTAGCGGGGGGGCCCAGCGGGGAGCTGTTTTTT.

The V call is TRBV19, the J call TRBJ1-1; the match to TRBD1 covers 7 bases. The CDR3 is made up of 15 amino acids. Looked up from germline, CDR1 is LNHDA and CDR2 is SQIVND (reference sequence). V was clipped by 9 bases and J by 1 base; unmatched bases: 11. The CDR3 loop is CASTIGGAWNTEAFF. In DNA, the CDR3 is TGTGCCAGCACTATAGGGGGCGCCTGGAACACTGAAGCTTTCTTT.

This chain links TRBV5-4 with TRBJ1-2; no reliable D call. V was cut by 0 bases and J by 4 bases, with 13 bases left in between. The V gene's germline CDR1 is SGHNT and CDR2 YYREEE (reference sequence). CDR3 length equals 15 residues. CDR3 region: CASSLEISRPYGYTF. For the CDR3, the DNA is TGTGCCAGCAGCTTGGAAATCAGCAGGCCCTATGGCTACACCTTC.

The chain links TRBV10-1 to TRBJ2-2, with a tentative D call TRBD1 (5 bases). Germline V gene sequence: CDR1 WNHNN, CDR2 SYGVQD (reference sequence). The CDR3 spans 16 residues. V gave up 0 bases and J gave up 7 bases, with 15 bases separating them. DNA of the CDR3: TGCGCCAGCAGTGAGTCGGGGCAGCTCAAAGACGGGGAGCTGTTTTTT. It specifies CASSESGQLKDGELFF.

The chain employs TRBV12-3 or TRBV12-4 and TRBJ1-5; D remains ambiguous. This CDR3 is 13 amino acids long. V lost 6 bases, J lost 10 bases, and 16 bases lay in between. The CDR3 DNA reads TGTGCCAGCAGCCTCCCGCCGGGTAGCCCCCAGCATTTT. Translating gives CASSLPPGSPQHF.

The chain is built from TRBV2 and TRBJ1-2; D is undetermined. The CDR3 totals 14 residues. Trimming cost V 3 bases and J 2 bases, with 10 bases left between them. Germline V CDR1 and CDR2: SNHLY, FYNNEI. DNA for the CDR3: TGTGCCAGCAGTGATAGCAGTTTAAACTATGGCTACACCTTC. Amino acids: CASSDSSLNYGYTF.

The V gene is TRBV5-6, the J gene TRBJ2-5; 9 positions agree with TRBD1. With 3 bases clipped from V and 1 base from J, the junction kept 7 bases outside the gene matches. CDR3 length equals 16 residues. In germline, CDR1 is SGHDT, CDR2 YYEEEE. CDR3 amino acids: CASSSSGQGTQETQYF. DNA for the CDR3: TGTGCCAGCAGCTCCTCGGGACAGGGTACCCAAGAGACCCAGTACTTC.

The V gene is TRBV28, the J gene TRBJ1-1; D is possibly TRBD1 (5 bases). Germline CDR1 reads MDHEN; CDR2 reads SYDVKM. V gave up 8 bases and J gave up 2 bases, with 9 bases separating them. CDR3 length equals 12 residues. The CDR3 reads CASAQGNTEAFF. CDR3 coding DNA: TGTGCCAGCGCCCAGGGAAACACTGAAGCTTTCTTT.

The genes are TRBV2 and TRBJ1-3, with D hard to call. Between the trimmed V and J ends, which lost 6 bases and 0 bases, there was a span of 6 bases. Germline V gene data show CDR1 as SNHLY and CDR2 as FYNNEI. The CDR3 contains 13 residues. The CDR3 loop is CASRASSGNTIYF. CDR3 DNA sequence: TGTGCCAGCAGAGCTAGCTCTGGAAACACCATATATTTT.